This record looks at one TCR beta chain sequence and its context. Its antigen is still unknown. TCRB transcripts that were expressed got sequenced, as all of the isolated RNA had been reverse transcribed. Repertoires were generated with immunoSEQ multiplex PCR, while TCRdb's copy carries only in-frame clones and drops some. Counted here are over 650,000 clones, over 11% occurring once; the ten biggest clones make up 0.04%. This specimen belongs to a study of beta chain features in type 1 diabetes. Study context: Across all samples, around 98 million sorted cells were examined. General observations from the study: High TCR expression in some cells could lead to their over-representation in cDNA sequencing. The study found moderately but significantly shorter TCRB CDR3s in all four CD4+ subsets of Type 1 diabetes patients.

Unmatched junction bases numbered 9, after V lost 5 bases and J lost 4 bases. The CDR3 length is 17 residues. Germline V CDR1 and CDR2: SGHNT, YYREEE (reference sequence). This TCR was sampled from a man aged 18 to 30 with type 1 diabetes. This chain uses TRBV5-4 with TRBJ2-4, with TRBD2 matching over 13 bases. Sequencing was carried out using naive CD4+ T cells from blood. The CDR3 sequence: CASRQEGLAGTKNIQYF. CDR3 nucleotides: TGTGCCAGCAGACAGGAGGGACTAGCGGGGACTAAAAACATTCAGTACTTC.